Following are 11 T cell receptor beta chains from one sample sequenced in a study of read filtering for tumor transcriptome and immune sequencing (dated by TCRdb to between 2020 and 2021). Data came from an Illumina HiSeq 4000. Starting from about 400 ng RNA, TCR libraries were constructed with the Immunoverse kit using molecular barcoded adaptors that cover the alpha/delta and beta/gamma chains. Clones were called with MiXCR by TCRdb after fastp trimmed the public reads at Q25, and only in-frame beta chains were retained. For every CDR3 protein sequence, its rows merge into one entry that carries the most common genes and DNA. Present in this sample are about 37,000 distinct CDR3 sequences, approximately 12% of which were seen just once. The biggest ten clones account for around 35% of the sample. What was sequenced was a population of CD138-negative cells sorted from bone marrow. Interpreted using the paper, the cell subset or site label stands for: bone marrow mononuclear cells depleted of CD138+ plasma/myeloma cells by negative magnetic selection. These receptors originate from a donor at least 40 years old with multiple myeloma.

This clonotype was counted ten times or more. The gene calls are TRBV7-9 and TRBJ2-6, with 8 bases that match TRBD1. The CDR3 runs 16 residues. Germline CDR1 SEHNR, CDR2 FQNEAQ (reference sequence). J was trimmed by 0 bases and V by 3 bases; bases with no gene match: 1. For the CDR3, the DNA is TGTGCCAGCAGCTTCAGGGGGCGCTCTGGGGCCAACGTCCTGACTTTC. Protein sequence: CASSFRGRSGANVLTF.

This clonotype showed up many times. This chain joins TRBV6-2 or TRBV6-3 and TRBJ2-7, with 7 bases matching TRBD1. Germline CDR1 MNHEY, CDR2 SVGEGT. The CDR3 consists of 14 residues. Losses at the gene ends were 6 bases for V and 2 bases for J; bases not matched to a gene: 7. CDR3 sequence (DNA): TGTGCCAGCAGGCCGGGACAGAGGCCCTACGAGCAGTACTTC. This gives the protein CASRPGQRPYEQYF.

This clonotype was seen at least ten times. The CDR3 DNA reads as TGTGCCAGCATGGGGCCGAACACCGGGGAGCTGTTTTTT. Residues: CASMGPNTGELFF. The chain has TRBV28 and TRBJ2-2, with a possible D match to TRBD1 (5 bases). Between the trimmed V and J ends, which lost 7 bases and 0 bases, there was a span of 6 bases. Germline CDR1 and CDR2: MDHEN and SYDVKM. The CDR3 consists of 13 residues.

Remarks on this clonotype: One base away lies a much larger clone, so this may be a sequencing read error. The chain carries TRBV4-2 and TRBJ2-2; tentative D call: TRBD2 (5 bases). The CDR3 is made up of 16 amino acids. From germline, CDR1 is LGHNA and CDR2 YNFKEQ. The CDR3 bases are TGTGCCAGCAGCCATAGACTGGCCGCGAACACCGGGGAGCAGTTTTTT. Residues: CASSHRLAANTGEQFF.

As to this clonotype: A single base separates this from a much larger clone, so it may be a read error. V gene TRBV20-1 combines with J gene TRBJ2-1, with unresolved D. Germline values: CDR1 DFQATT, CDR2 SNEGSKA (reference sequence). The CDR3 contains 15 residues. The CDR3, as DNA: TGCAGTGCTAGTCGTCGTCTCCCGGGCTACAATGAGCAGTCCTTC. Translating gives CSASRRLPGYNEQSF.

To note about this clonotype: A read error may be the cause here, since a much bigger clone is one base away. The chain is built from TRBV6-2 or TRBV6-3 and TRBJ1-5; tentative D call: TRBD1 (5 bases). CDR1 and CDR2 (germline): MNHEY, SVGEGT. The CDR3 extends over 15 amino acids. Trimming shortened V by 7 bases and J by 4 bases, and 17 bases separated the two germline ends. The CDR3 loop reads CASTTGGGRNQPQHF. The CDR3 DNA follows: TGTGCCAGCACCACCGGGGGAGGGAGGAATCAGCCCCAGCATTTT.

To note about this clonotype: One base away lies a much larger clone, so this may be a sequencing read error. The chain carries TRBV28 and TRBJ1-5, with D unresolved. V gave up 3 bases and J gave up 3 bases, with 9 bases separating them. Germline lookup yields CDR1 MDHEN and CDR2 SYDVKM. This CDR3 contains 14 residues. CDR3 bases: TGTGCCAGCAGTTTCCGACTGCTCAATCAGCCCCAGCATTTT. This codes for CASSFRLLNQPQHF.

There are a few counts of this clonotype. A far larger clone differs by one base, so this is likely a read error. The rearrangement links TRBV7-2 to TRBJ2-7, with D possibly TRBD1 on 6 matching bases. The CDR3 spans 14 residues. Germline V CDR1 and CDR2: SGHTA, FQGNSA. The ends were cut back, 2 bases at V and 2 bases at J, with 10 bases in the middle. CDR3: CASSLTDSAYEQYF. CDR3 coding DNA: TGTGCCAGCAGCTTAACGGACAGCGCCTACGAGCAGTACTTC.

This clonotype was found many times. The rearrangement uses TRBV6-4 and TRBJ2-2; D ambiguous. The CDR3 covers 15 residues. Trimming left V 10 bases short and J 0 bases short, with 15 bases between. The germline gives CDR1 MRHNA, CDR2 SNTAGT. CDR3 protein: CATLRIPANTGELFF. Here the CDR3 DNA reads TGTGCCACCCTCCGGATCCCAGCGAACACCGGGGAGCTGTTTTTT.

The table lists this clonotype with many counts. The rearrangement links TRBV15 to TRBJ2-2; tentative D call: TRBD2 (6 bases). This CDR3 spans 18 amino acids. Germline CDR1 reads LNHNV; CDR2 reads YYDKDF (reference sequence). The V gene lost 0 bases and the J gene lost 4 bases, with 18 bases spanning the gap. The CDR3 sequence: CATSRDPPEGRSTGELFF. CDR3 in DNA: TGTGCCACCAGCAGAGATCCCCCGGAGGGTCGAAGCACCGGGGAGCTGTTTTTT.

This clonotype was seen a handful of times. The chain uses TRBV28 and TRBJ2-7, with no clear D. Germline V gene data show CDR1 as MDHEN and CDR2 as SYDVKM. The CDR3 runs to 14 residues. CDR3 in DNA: TGTGCGGCGACCCCTCAGGCGGCCTCCCTGGAGCAGTACTTC. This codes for CAATPQAASLEQYF.